This T cell receptor (beta chain) was identified in a study of PD-L1 blockade in urothelial cancer (dated by TCRdb to 2016 to 2017). Describing the broader study: Therapy was started at some point between 2014 and 2016 for all patients, and atezolizumab 1,200 mg was administered intravenously every 3 weeks. About 85% of the roughly 29 patients were males with bladder-origin urothelial cancer, and 18 of 29 reported a prior smoking history. An ECOG performance status of 0 or 1 was recorded for the patients, and 0 to 3 prior chemotherapy regimens had been received by the patients. Blood samples were analyzed at two time points: 3 weeks after treatment start (second dose) and 6 weeks after treatment start. A median of about 150,000 T cells and 65,000 to 90,000 unique TCRs was obtained from blood samples, and a median clonality of 0.080 was observed. The study was an exploratory multi-omic analysis of somatic, immune and clinical correlates of response to PD-L1 blockade with atezolizumab in urothelial cancer. Pretreatment tumor samples and matched peripheral blood, collected serially before and after atezolizumab treatment, underwent TCR sequencing. Progression-free survival longer than 6 months counted as durable clinical benefit, and TCR features were additionally tested against both progression-free and overall survival. In the same patients who had TCR sequencing, pretreatment tumors also underwent whole exome sequencing and RNA sequencing. Nine patients achieved durable clinical benefit and roughly 20 did not. Pretreatment blood TCR-seq was available for around 29 patients, at least one posttreatment blood collection was obtained for about 24 patients, and tumor TCR-seq was available for about 24 patients.

In the case of this clone: Its recognized antigen is unknown. No base quality values were provided; no much bigger clone lies one nucleotide off.

The intended sense of this specimen's time point label: pretreatment peripheral blood. The cohort included about 30 patients with locally advanced or metastatic urothelial carcinoma who were treated at Memorial Sloan Kettering on a trial protocol. Peripheral blood mononuclear cells were collected pretreatment and during treatment, with between 1 and 8 total time points obtained per patient. The Qiagen DNeasy Blood extraction kit was used to purify genomic DNA from total PBMCs and from tumor samples. PBMCs were collected pretreatment and during treatment and were isolated and stored as previously described. The study at large found these results: Small sample size (n of about 30) and many exploratory analyses mean the results are intended to be hypothesis-generating. Greater expansion of tumor-associated TCR clones in peripheral blood 3 weeks after the start of treatment was observed in patients with durable benefit (n of about 20, p = 0.022). Improved progression-free and overall survival was found to be associated with pretreatment peripheral blood TCR clonality below the median.

The CDR3 goes from the cysteine to the phenylalanine over 15 residues. The retained sequence is limited to the CDR3, 45 bases, with the frame set at the first base. Trimming removed 4 bases from V and 4 bases from J; the gene matches leave 8 bases unexplained. CDR1 and CDR2, looked up from the germline V gene, are MNHNS and SASEGT. Each PCR received spiked-in synthetic TCR analog templates so that absolute template abundance could be estimated from read counts. Using the immunoSEQ assay, TCRbeta CDR3 regions were amplified from genomic DNA with bias-controlled V and J gene primers. Rearranged TCRbeta segments were sequenced at approximately 20X coverage. From the authors' description of their analysis: Sequencing errors were corrected by clustering, and CDR3s were annotated against IMGT so that V, D and J genes could be assigned. Only productive TCRbeta rearrangements were used in downstream analyses, excluding out-of-frame or stop-codon sequences. Clonality was computed as one minus Shannon entropy normalized by the log of the number of unique productive sequences. Fisher's exact test with Benjamini-Hochberg correction, at a threshold of adjusted p below 0.01, was used to find clones that differed between time points or between blood and tumor. Entries here come from immuneACCESS through TCRdb and include only in-frame sequences with V and J called. Some clones fail to appear in such tables; in the studies checked, an unresolved V gene covers under half of the shortfall, and the cause of the remainder is unknown. That table supplies the V and J calls and clone size; D and trimming were determined from the DNA. The sample table records 45,000 or so clones; around four fifths of these occur just once. The ten largest clones take up 1.5% to 2% of the sample.

The sequence derives from a man aged 50 to 59 with urothelial cancer. The sample here was PBMCs, taken around atezolizumab (anti-PD-L1) treatment. The receptor chain draws on TRBV6-1 and TRBJ2-5; TRBD1 agrees with 8 junctional bases. The base sequence is TGTGCCAGCAGTGGGACAGGGAGTCTTGGAGAGACCCAGTACTTC. Translation gives CASSGTGSLGETQYF.